This TCR beta chain was captured in a study of regulatory T cells in long-lasting Graves disease. Time point noted: persistent/refractory GD, antithyroid drugs over 5 years with positive TRAb. Following extraction of RNA from PBMCs, that RNA was used to make the TCR library. This clonotype was seen at least ten times. Its antigen is still unknown. The trim removed 3 bases at V and 8 bases at J, leaving 9 bases unmatched. This CDR3 contains 13 residues. Germline-derived CDR1 and CDR2 are GTSNPN and SVGIG (reference sequence). The study's findings and limits: There were preferences for TRBV28, TRBJ1-2 and TRBJ2-5 in persistent disease. Persistent Graves' patients possessed reduced TCR diversity relative to recently diagnosed ones.

According to the study, TCR beta libraries were built with iRepertoire HTBI primers and CDR3-region Arm-PCR. TCRdb recomputed calls from the multiplex PCR reads with MiXCR, one row per CDR3 protein. In the table there are more than 350,000 distinct CDR3 sequences, 21% of which are singletons. V and J are TRBV30 and TRBJ1-1; 7 nucleotides align to TRBD1. The source was peripheral blood mononuclear cells (PBMCs), collected when the disease was refractory, from a patient treated with antithyroid drugs. This TCR came from a female donor with Graves disease. DNA for the CDR3: TGTGCCTGGAGGCTCAGGGGGGGGAGCGAAGCTTTCTTT. The encoded protein is CAWRLRGGSEAFF.